This TCR beta chain was found in a study of blood T cell repertoires in COVID-19. On the study more broadly: T cells, B-cell-depleted T cells, or PBMCs provided the cDNA or gDNA that served as material.

Between the trimmed V and J ends, which lost 0 bases and 4 bases, there was a span of 12 bases. This CDR3 is 15 amino acids long. CDR1 and CDR2 (germline): KGHSH, LQKENI. In the authors' workflow: Reference gene primer amplification yielded estimated nucleated cell counts. Generated by immunoSEQ multiplex PCR, the TCRdb table keeps only in-frame clones and is missing some. D and trimming were read from the DNA, whereas the V and J calls and clone size are those reported in that table. The table shows 220,000 or so clones, with about 86% occurring only once. The material sequenced was peripheral blood. The receptor's source is a woman in her thirties who had recovered from COVID-19. V is TRBV18 and J is TRBJ1-2; D is perhaps TRBD1 (5 bases). Written as DNA, the CDR3 is TGTGCCAGCTCACCACCGACGGGGGTCGGCTATGGCTACACCTTC. Translation gives CASSPPTGVGYGYTF.